These T cell receptor beta chains were read from a single sample in a study of cytomegalovirus exposure and HLA in healthy donors. Sequencing was performed with immunoSEQ multiplex PCR; in TCRdb, only in-frame clones are kept and a portion is missing. The sample records about 190,000 clones, roughly 80% being singletons. The sequenced sample consisted of PBMCs. The source of these receptors is a woman aged 18-29 years in good health and CMV-seronegative. Each CDR3 is given without its conserved first and last residue. D genes are given only for firm matches.

J gene	V gene	D gene	CDR3 protein
TRBJ2-3	TRBV9	TRBD1	ASSAEGQGVDTQY
TRBJ1-4	TRBV27	TRBD1	ASSFLPGQGRDNEKLF
TRBJ2-3	TRBV10-2	TRBD2	ASRLAGYTDTQY
TRBJ2-5	TRBV19	.	ASAPYVRETQY
TRBJ2-1	TRBV7-9	.	ASTAPTRASYNEQF
TRBJ1-1	TRBV16	.	ASSQSGRSAF
TRBJ2-2	TRBV21-1	.	ASSKKPQGANTGELF
TRBJ2-2	TRBV6-5	.	ASSLIAGELF
TRBJ1-3	TRBV6-5	TRBD1	ASSLRDRGHVY
TRBJ2-1	TRBV7-2	TRBD1	ASSLAPWGQGLEQF
TRBJ1-1	TRBV29-1	TRBD1	SVGKSGAGGDTEAF
TRBJ1-1	TRBV29-1	TRBD1	SAGWTGDTEAF
TRBJ2-7	TRBV6-1	.	ASSEAGVSYEQY
TRBJ2-7	TRBV7-9	TRBD1	ASSFPGTVYEQY
TRBJ2-5	TRBV5-1	TRBD2	ASSASGLAGGLETQY
TRBJ1-4	TRBV12-5	.	ASGYGGEFRTLEKLF
TRBJ2-1	TRBV10-3	TRBD1	AIGAGQGTQSSYNEQF
TRBJ2-7	TRBV29-1	.	SVEVAPGGSYEQY
TRBJ2-1	TRBV5-1	TRBD2	ASSLDVGPPSGSYRDEQF
TRBJ2-3	TRBV5-1	TRBD2	ASSLAGGDTDTQY
TRBJ1-5	TRBV19	.	ASSSGVSNQPQH
TRBJ1-2	TRBV5-3	.	ASPHRNRTNYGYT
TRBJ1-6	TRBV7-8	TRBD1	ASSLDFTGDYSPLH
TRBJ2-2	TRBV12-5	TRBD2	ASGFLTSGASPGELF
TRBJ2-2	TRBV7-8	.	ASSLGPTGELF
TRBJ2-7	TRBV28	.	ASSQSGFPSTGEQY
TRBJ2-3	TRBV5-4	TRBD1	ASSFRQGAGPDTQY
TRBJ1-1	TRBV5-1	TRBD1	ASSQTGTGGTEAF
TRBJ2-7	TRBV6-5	.	ASSPGGGDTYEQY
TRBJ1-1	TRBV2	TRBD1	ASSVPDRDATEAF
TRBJ2-3	TRBV7-3	TRBD2	ASGRTSGTDTQY
TRBJ1-2	TRBV29-1	.	SAQSASREANYGYT
TRBJ2-7	TRBV5-4	.	ASSPGSYEQY
TRBJ1-2	TRBV13	TRBD1	ASSAQDRVGYGYT
TRBJ2-7	TRBV9	.	ASSPSPTHSSYEQY